The rows below give T cell receptor beta chains drawn from one sample of a study of cytomegalovirus exposure and HLA in healthy donors. TCRdb keeps only in-frame clones here, not all; method: immunoSEQ multiplex PCR. The data contain around 160,000 clones, approximately 71% of them singletons. Sequencing was performed on PBMCs. These receptors all come from a woman younger than 30 in good health and CMV-seropositive. Each CDR3 is given with its conserved first and last residue. Each record gives: V gene, D gene, J gene, clone size, CDR3 protein, CDR3 DNA. The D gene is left open where the match is weak. Not every row has a clone size; where given, it reads once, few, many or a size class.

v_call: TRBV11-1
d_call: TRBD1
j_call: TRBJ2-7
clone_size: NA
cdr3_aa: CASSRGPYEQYF
cdr3_nt: TGTGCCAGCAGCAGGGGGCCTTACGAGCAGTACTTC

v_call: TRBV7-6
d_call: NA
j_call: TRBJ1-4
clone_size: NA
cdr3_aa: CASSLPPSGKATNEKLFF
cdr3_nt: TGTGCCAGCAGCCTTCCCCCATCAGGAAAAGCAACTAATGAAAAACTGTTTTTT

v_call: TRBV6-5
d_call: TRBD2
j_call: TRBJ2-7
clone_size: few
cdr3_aa: CASSTPLAGAYEQYF
cdr3_nt: TGTGCCAGCAGTACACCACTAGCGGGAGCCTACGAGCAGTACTTC

v_call: TRBV11-2
d_call: NA
j_call: TRBJ2-7
clone_size: NA
cdr3_aa: CASSLATDSSYEQYF
cdr3_nt: TGTGCCAGCAGCTTAGCCACCGACAGTTCCTACGAGCAGTACTTC

v_call: TRBV5-1
d_call: TRBD1
j_call: TRBJ2-1
clone_size: NA
cdr3_aa: CASSRGQRYNEQFF
cdr3_nt: TGCGCCAGCAGCCGGGGACAGAGGTACAATGAGCAGTTCTTC

v_call: TRBV27
d_call: NA
j_call: TRBJ1-5
clone_size: NA
cdr3_aa: CASSLLGEPQHF
cdr3_nt: TGTGCCAGCAGTTTGCTTGGAGAGCCCCAGCATTTT

v_call: TRBV27
d_call: NA
j_call: TRBJ1-1
clone_size: few
cdr3_aa: CASSPTPTGLTEAFF
cdr3_nt: TGTGCCAGCAGCCCAACACCTACAGGGCTGACTGAAGCTTTCTTT

v_call: TRBV6-4
d_call: TRBD1
j_call: TRBJ2-2
clone_size: NA
cdr3_aa: CASSVGTGERTGELFF
cdr3_nt: TGTGCCAGCAGTGTCGGGACAGGGGAAAGGACCGGGGAGCTGTTTTTT

v_call: TRBV7-8
d_call: NA
j_call: TRBJ1-2
clone_size: NA
cdr3_aa: CASSHEGAGVAVDGYTF
cdr3_nt: TGTGCCAGCAGCCATGAAGGTGCAGGGGTGGCAGTCGATGGCTACACCTTC

v_call: TRBV27
d_call: TRBD2
j_call: TRBJ2-1
clone_size: NA
cdr3_aa: CASSPRTSGDHNEQFF
cdr3_nt: TGTGCCAGCAGTCCCCGGACTAGCGGGGACCACAATGAGCAGTTCTTC

v_call: TRBV30
d_call: NA
j_call: TRBJ1-3
clone_size: few
cdr3_aa: CAWKVQGSHTIYF
cdr3_nt: TGTGCCTGGAAAGTACAGGGCTCACACACCATATATTTT

v_call: TRBV28
d_call: NA
j_call: TRBJ2-7
clone_size: NA
cdr3_aa: CASGYRPYEQYF
cdr3_nt: TGTGCCAGCGGCTACAGGCCCTACGAGCAGTACTTC

v_call: TRBV6-1
d_call: TRBD1
j_call: TRBJ1-1
clone_size: NA
cdr3_aa: CASSEFGQGIPNTEAFF
cdr3_nt: TGTGCCAGCAGTGAGTTCGGACAGGGAATCCCGAACACTGAAGCTTTCTTT

v_call: TRBV19
d_call: TRBD1
j_call: TRBJ1-1
clone_size: NA
cdr3_aa: CASSPRQGVNTEAFF
cdr3_nt: TGTGCCAGTAGTCCCCGGCAGGGGGTGAACACTGAAGCTTTCTTT

v_call: TRBV2
d_call: NA
j_call: TRBJ1-2
clone_size: NA
cdr3_aa: CASGSVGYTF
cdr3_nt: TGTGCCAGCGGTTCGGTTGGCTACACCTTC

v_call: TRBV15
d_call: TRBD1
j_call: TRBJ2-7
clone_size: once
cdr3_aa: CATSEETGLTYEQYF
cdr3_nt: TGTGCCACCAGCGAGGAGACAGGGCTTACCTACGAGCAGTACTTC

v_call: TRBV5-1
d_call: NA
j_call: TRBJ2-7
clone_size: NA
cdr3_aa: CASSLRPDASYEQYF
cdr3_nt: TGCGCCAGCAGCCTGAGGCCCGACGCCTCCTACGAGCAGTACTTC

v_call: TRBV7-2
d_call: NA
j_call: TRBJ2-7
clone_size: NA
cdr3_aa: CASSRNGQSSYEQYF
cdr3_nt: TGTGCCAGCAGTCGGAACGGACAAAGCTCCTACGAGCAGTACTTC

v_call: TRBV28
d_call: TRBD2
j_call: TRBJ2-1
clone_size: NA
cdr3_aa: CASSSPTSGGFNEQFF
cdr3_nt: TGTGCCAGCAGTTCTCCGACTAGCGGGGGGTTCAATGAGCAGTTCTTC

v_call: TRBV18
d_call: NA
j_call: TRBJ1-1
clone_size: few
cdr3_aa: CASSAGRKNTEAFF
cdr3_nt: TGTGCCAGCTCAGCGGGACGTAAGAACACTGAAGCTTTCTTT

v_call: TRBV7-2
d_call: NA
j_call: TRBJ1-4
clone_size: NA
cdr3_aa: CASSTHQRGEKLFF
cdr3_nt: TGTGCCAGCAGCACCCACCAGCGGGGGGAAAAACTGTTTTTT

v_call: TRBV7-9
d_call: TRBD1
j_call: TRBJ2-1
clone_size: NA
cdr3_aa: CASSLVLHLKQGAEDEQFF
cdr3_nt: TGTGCCAGCAGCTTAGTTTTACATCTAAAACAGGGGGCTGAGGATGAGCAGTTCTTC

v_call: TRBV5-5
d_call: TRBD1
j_call: TRBJ1-5
clone_size: NA
cdr3_aa: CASSPMGQVPNQPQHF
cdr3_nt: TGTGCCAGCAGCCCGATGGGACAGGTGCCCAATCAGCCCCAGCATTTT

v_call: TRBV5-1
d_call: NA
j_call: TRBJ1-1
clone_size: NA
cdr3_aa: CASSVTGLVGEAFF
cdr3_nt: TGCGCCAGCAGCGTGACAGGTTTAGTGGGTGAAGCTTTCTTT

v_call: TRBV19
d_call: TRBD2
j_call: TRBJ2-7
clone_size: few
cdr3_aa: CASRTSGGLGEQYF
cdr3_nt: TGTGCCAGTAGAACTAGCGGGGGGCTTGGAGAGCAGTACTTC

v_call: TRBV30
d_call: NA
j_call: TRBJ1-1
clone_size: few
cdr3_aa: CAWMRSVNTEAFF
cdr3_nt: TGTGCCTGGATGCGAAGTGTGAACACTGAAGCTTTCTTT

v_call: TRBV29-1
d_call: NA
j_call: TRBJ2-1
clone_size: once
cdr3_aa: CSVESPLRSEQFF
cdr3_nt: TGCAGCGTTGAATCCCCCTTGAGAAGTGAGCAGTTCTTC

v_call: TRBV9
d_call: TRBD2
j_call: TRBJ2-2
clone_size: NA
cdr3_aa: CASSVVGLAGPGELFF
cdr3_nt: TGTGCCAGCAGCGTAGTCGGGCTAGCGGGACCCGGGGAGCTGTTTTTT

v_call: TRBV6-5
d_call: TRBD1
j_call: TRBJ2-1
clone_size: NA
cdr3_aa: CASSLRTGEQFF
cdr3_nt: TGTGCCAGCAGTCTTCGGACAGGTGAGCAGTTCTTC

v_call: TRBV29-1
d_call: NA
j_call: TRBJ2-3
clone_size: few
cdr3_aa: CSVDSLRADTQYF
cdr3_nt: TGCAGCGTTGACTCCCTACGCGCAGATACGCAGTATTTT

v_call: TRBV11-1
d_call: NA
j_call: TRBJ2-7
clone_size: NA
cdr3_aa: CASRPGHHSTKEQYF
cdr3_nt: TGTGCCAGCAGACCGGGACACCACTCTACGAAGGAGCAGTACTTC

v_call: TRBV30
d_call: TRBD1
j_call: TRBJ1-5
clone_size: NA
cdr3_aa: CAWRRTGGNNQPQHF
cdr3_nt: TGTGCCTGGAGGCGGACAGGGGGAAATAATCAGCCCCAGCATTTT

v_call: TRBV7-6
d_call: NA
j_call: TRBJ2-7
clone_size: NA
cdr3_aa: CASSDLGVPRQYF
cdr3_nt: TGTGCCAGCAGCGATCTAGGGGTTCCTAGGCAGTACTTC

v_call: TRBV18
d_call: NA
j_call: TRBJ2-2
clone_size: once
cdr3_aa: CASSNSLGDTGELFF
cdr3_nt: TGTGCCAGCTCAAATTCGTTAGGGGACACCGGGGAGCTGTTTTTT

v_call: TRBV6-1
d_call: TRBD2
j_call: TRBJ2-1
clone_size: NA
cdr3_aa: CASSAGGSYNEQFF
cdr3_nt: TGTGCCAGCAGTGCGGGGGGGAGCTACAATGAGCAGTTCTTC

v_call: TRBV5-6
d_call: NA
j_call: TRBJ1-5
clone_size: NA
cdr3_aa: CASTLSGMDQPQHF
cdr3_nt: TGTGCCAGCACCCTCTCGGGGATGGATCAGCCCCAGCATTTT

v_call: TRBV7-2
d_call: NA
j_call: TRBJ1-6
clone_size: NA
cdr3_aa: CASSYQGNNSPLHF
cdr3_nt: TGTGCCAGCAGCTATCAGGGGAATAATTCACCCCTCCACTTT

v_call: TRBV29-1
d_call: NA
j_call: TRBJ1-5
clone_size: once
cdr3_aa: CSVKWQINQPQHF
cdr3_nt: TGCAGCGTTAAATGGCAGATCAATCAGCCCCAGCATTTT

v_call: TRBV30
d_call: TRBD2
j_call: TRBJ2-2
clone_size: few
cdr3_aa: CAWSGLAGVLTGELFF
cdr3_nt: TGTGCCTGGAGTGGCCTAGCGGGAGTATTGACCGGGGAGCTGTTTTTT

v_call: TRBV6-5
d_call: NA
j_call: TRBJ2-2
clone_size: NA
cdr3_aa: CASSYSGQNTGELFF
cdr3_nt: TGTGCCAGCAGTTACTCAGGACAGAACACCGGGGAGCTGTTTTTT

v_call: TRBV4-2
d_call: TRBD2
j_call: TRBJ2-3
clone_size: NA
cdr3_aa: CASSQQRRGSGMEGTQYF
cdr3_nt: TGTGCCAGCAGCCAACAAAGGCGGGGAAGCGGGATGGAGGGGACGCAGTATTTT

v_call: TRBV5-1
d_call: TRBD2
j_call: TRBJ2-1
clone_size: NA
cdr3_aa: CASSVQLAGGINEQFF
cdr3_nt: TGCGCCAGCAGCGTTCAACTAGCGGGGGGGATCAATGAGCAGTTCTTC

v_call: TRBV5-8
d_call: NA
j_call: TRBJ2-1
clone_size: NA
cdr3_aa: CASSTEPYNEQFF
cdr3_nt: TGTGCCAGCAGCACCGAGCCATACAATGAGCAGTTCTTC

v_call: TRBV7-2
d_call: NA
j_call: TRBJ1-1
clone_size: NA
cdr3_aa: CASSRRQQNTEAFF
cdr3_nt: TGTGCCAGCAGCCGACGACAACAGAACACTGAAGCTTTCTTT

v_call: TRBV18
d_call: NA
j_call: TRBJ1-2
clone_size: NA
cdr3_aa: CASSPLESANYGYTF
cdr3_nt: TGTGCCAGCTCACCCTTGGAGTCGGCTAACTATGGCTACACCTTC

v_call: TRBV5-4
d_call: NA
j_call: TRBJ2-5
clone_size: NA
cdr3_aa: CASSRQGSTETQYF
cdr3_nt: TGTGCCAGCAGCCGCCAGGGGTCCACAGAGACCCAGTACTTC

v_call: TRBV30
d_call: NA
j_call: TRBJ1-6
clone_size: NA
cdr3_aa: CAWSQGHNSPLHF
cdr3_nt: TGTGCCTGGAGTCAGGGTCATAATTCACCCCTCCACTTT

v_call: TRBV5-1
d_call: TRBD2
j_call: TRBJ2-2
clone_size: NA
cdr3_aa: CASSGPGLAANTGELFF
cdr3_nt: TGCGCCAGCAGCGGGCCGGGACTAGCGGCGAACACCGGGGAGCTGTTTTTT